This T cell receptor (beta chain) was identified during a study of cytomegalovirus exposure and HLA in healthy donors. Looked up from germline, CDR1 is SGHRS and CDR2 is YFSETQ. This CDR3 region has 15 residues. Trimming cost V 5 bases and J 5 bases; bases outside gene matches: 8. Study-level points and caveats: The study recorded over 150 TCR beta chains that were cytomegalovirus-associated. About 87% or about 30% of the time was how often most TCR beta V segments were productive, according to an earlier analysis. A later analysis found common viral pathogens apparently linked to several of the most significant clusters.

Remarks on this clone: Its cognate antigen is unknown.

The PCR made use of 60 Vbeta and 13 Jbeta primers. Clones were sequenced by immunoSEQ multiplex PCR, and TCRdb holds only the in-frame ones, with some missing. The sample has 98,000 or so clones, about 9.4% seen once; the top ten hold approximately 6%. Specimen: PBMCs. The V and J genes are TRBV5-1 and TRBJ2-2; 8 bases line up with TRBD1. The sequence derives from a middle-aged man in good health and CMV-seropositive. DNA for the CDR3: TGCGCCAGCAGTTCTGACAGGGGAGGAACCGGGGAGCTGTTTTTT. It translates to CASSSDRGGTGELFF.